This T cell receptor (beta chain) stems from a study of CD8 T cells in Susac syndrome. cDNA came from about 0.46 to 1 ug RNA primed by random hexamers. Across 54 Vbeta and 13 Jbeta, immunoSEQ multiplex PCR amplified TCR beta CDR3. TCRdb re-analysed the immunoSEQ multiplex PCR reads in MiXCR, keeping a single row per CDR3 protein. The sample records under 200,000 distinct CDR3 sequences, about 95% being singletons. This CDR3 has 14 residues. V lost 3 bases, J lost 8 bases, and 14 bases lay in between. CDR1 is SGDLS, CDR2 YYNGEE, per germline. TCR beta sequences were obtained from blood CD8+ and CD4+ T cells. TEMRA cells were FACS-enriched, while CD8+ and CD4+ T cells were negatively isolated.

The source material was CD4+ T cells from PBMCs. The chain joins TRBV9 to TRBJ1-4; D not certain. This TCR derives from a human donor in good health. The CDR3 loop reads CASSEEWAEEKLFF. The CDR3 DNA follows: TGTGCCAGCAGCGAGGAGTGGGCCGAGGAAAAACTGTTTTTT. The full variable domain, with the rest looked up from reference TRBV9 and TRBJ1-4, is DSGVTQTPKHLITATGQRVTLRCSPRSGDLSVYWYQQSLDQGLQFLIQYYNGEERAKGNILERFSAQQFPDLHSELNLSSLELGDSALYFCASSEEWAEEKLFFGSGTQLSVL.